The 25 T cell receptor beta chains presented below share a single source sample, sequenced in a study of blood T cell repertoires in COVID-19. Profiled with immunoSEQ multiplex PCR; TCRdb holds only in-frame clones, not every one. The sample includes about 150,000 clones, 80% to 90% of them seen just once. The sequenced material came from peripheral blood. The receptors originated from a human donor with acute or convalescent COVID-19. The donor label of this sample is uncertain.

V is TRBV19 and J is TRBJ2-1; D is possibly TRBD2 (6 bases). The ends were cut back, 3 bases at V and 6 bases at J, with 12 bases in the middle. Germline V lookup: CDR1 LNHDA, CDR2 SQIVND (reference sequence). The CDR3 has 14 amino acids. The CDR3 sequence is CASSIGGIPNEQFF. The DNA for the CDR3 is TGTGCCAGTAGTATCGGCGGGATTCCCAATGAGCAGTTCTTC.

The CDR3 DNA reads TGTGCCAGCAGCCCGGAGAGGGGGACTAACAATGAGCAGTTCTTC. Protein sequence: CASSPERGTNNEQFF. The J gene is TRBJ2-1, the V gene TRBV11-2; tentatively, D is TRBD2 (7 bases). V was cut by 5 bases and J by 5 bases, with 16 bases left in between. Germline lookup yields CDR1 SGHAT and CDR2 FQNNGV. The CDR3 length is 15 residues.

This clone appeared a few times. The chain recombines TRBV28 with TRBJ1-5, with a tentative D call TRBD1 (5 bases). The germline V and J ends were trimmed by 10 bases and 9 bases, with 19 bases remaining between them. The CDR3 is made up of 13 amino acids. Germline-derived CDR1 and CDR2 are MDHEN and SYDVKM. CDR3 region: CATHPQGRGPQHF. CDR3 DNA sequence: TGTGCCACCCACCCCCAGGGAAGGGGGCCCCAGCATTTT.

The CDR3 is CATSERGTYNEQFF. CDR3 bases: TGTGCCACCAGTGAGCGCGGGACCTACAATGAGCAGTTCTTC. The rearrangement links TRBV24-1 to TRBJ2-1, with D possibly being TRBD2 (6 bases). V lost 4 bases, J lost 2 bases, and 8 bases lay in between. CDR1 and CDR2 from the germline V gene are KGHDR and SFDVKD. There are 14 residues in the CDR3.

Note on this clone: The identical CDR3 is also encoded by other nucleotide sequences in the sample. J is TRBJ1-4 and V is TRBV24-1; D is unclear. Germline CDR1 and CDR2: KGHDR and SFDVKD. V gave up 3 bases and J gave up 3 bases, with 7 bases separating them. CDR3 size: 14 residues. The CDR3 DNA follows: TGTGCCACCAGTGATCGAGGTTCTAATGAAAAACTGTTTTTT. This sequence encodes CATSDRGSNEKLFF.

The CDR3 is CASSLIAGSSEKLFF. The CDR3 region has the DNA TGTGCCAGCAGCTTAATCGCAGGGTCTAGTGAAAAACTGTTTTTT. The V call is TRBV7-6, the J call TRBJ1-4; TRBD1 might be the D (5 bases). Per the germline V gene, CDR1 is SGHVS and CDR2 is FNYEAQ. The CDR3 runs 15 residues. Trimming shortened V by 2 bases and J by 7 bases, and 14 bases separated the two germline ends.

The chain is built from TRBV6-5 and TRBJ1-2; 9 nucleotides match TRBD1. V was clipped by 0 bases and J by 1 base; unmatched bases: 0. The CDR3 runs 15 residues. The V gene's germline CDR1 is MNHEY and CDR2 SVGAGI. CDR3 sequence (DNA): TGTGCCAGCAGTTACTCGGGACAGGGTAACTATGGCTACACCTTC. Amino acid sequence: CASSYSGQGNYGYTF.

The chain is built from TRBV7-2 and TRBJ1-5; 9 bases are a match to TRBD1. Germline trimming cut 5 bases from V and 7 bases from J; bases unmatched to any gene: 3. The CDR3 spans 13 residues. CDR1 and CDR2 from the germline V gene are SGHTA and FQGNSA. CDR3 in DNA: TGTGCCAGCAGCCGGGACAGGGCCCAGCCCCAGCATTTT. This codes for CASSRDRAQPQHF. The entire variable domain, with the rest obtained from reference TRBV7-2 and TRBJ1-5, is as follows: GAGVSQSPSNKVTEKGKDVELRCDPISGHTALYWYRQSLGQGLEFLIYFQGNSAPDKSGLPSDRFSAERTGGSVSTLTIQRTQQEDSAVYLCASSRDRAQPQHFGDGTRLSIL.

This chain links TRBV5-8 with TRBJ2-1, with D possibly being TRBD1 (5 bases). V gave up 0 bases and J gave up 2 bases, with 9 bases separating them. This CDR3 spans 15 amino acids. Per germline, CDR1 SGHTS and CDR2 YDEGEE. The CDR3, as DNA: TGTGCCAGCAGCTTGGCCCCAGGGACCTACAATGAGCAGTTCTTC. Encoded protein: CASSLAPGTYNEQFF.

CDR3 protein: CASSQENSGNHNEQFF. The CDR3 region has the DNA TGCGCCAGCAGCCAAGAGAATAGCGGGAATCACAATGAGCAGTTCTTC. The chain has TRBV4-3 and TRBJ2-1, with TRBD2 matching over 8 bases. Trimming at V came to 0 bases and at J to 5 bases, leaving 6 bases not matched to a gene. The germline gives CDR1 LGHNA, CDR2 YSLEER. The length of the CDR3 is 16 residues.

The chain joins TRBV6-5 to TRBJ1-1, with D unclear. The length of the CDR3 is 14 residues. V lost 0 bases, J lost 5 bases, and 10 bases lay in between. Germline V gene data show CDR1 as MNHEY and CDR2 as SVGAGI. The CDR3 region is CASSYSISGTEAFF. In nucleotides, the CDR3 is TGTGCCAGCAGTTACTCGATTTCAGGTACTGAAGCTTTCTTT.

The genes are TRBV7-2 and TRBJ2-1; 8 bases are shared with TRBD2. This CDR3 is 14 amino acids long. Germline V lookup: CDR1 SGHTA, CDR2 FQGNSA. V trimming: 5 bases; J trimming: 7 bases; junction bases outside the gene matches: 7. CDR3 sequence: CASSGGLVGNEQFF. In nucleotides, the CDR3 is TGTGCCAGCAGCGGGGGACTAGTAGGGAATGAGCAGTTCTTC.

CDR3: CASSITGTPPGEQYF. CDR3 nucleotides: TGTGCCAGTAGTATAACCGGGACTCCACCCGGCGAGCAGTACTTC. The chain combines TRBV19 with TRBJ2-7; perhaps TRBD2 as D (6 bases). The germline V gene encodes CDR1 LNHDA and CDR2 SQIVND (reference sequence). CDR3 length equals 15 residues. Trimming removed 2 bases at V and 6 bases at J, with 17 bases between.

The rearrangement joins TRBV27 to TRBJ1-2; 7 positions match TRBD1. Looked up from germline, CDR1 is MNHEY and CDR2 is SMNVEV (reference sequence). J gave up 3 bases and V 2 bases, and 3 bases lay outside the gene matches. This CDR3 comprises 14 residues. CDR3 in amino acids: CASSLRQGDYGYTF. DNA for the CDR3: TGTGCCAGCAGTTTACGACAGGGAGACTATGGCTACACCTTC.

This chain joins TRBV2 and TRBJ2-5, with 16 positions matching TRBD2. Germline V gives CDR1 SNHLY, CDR2 FYNNEI. The CDR3 spans 18 residues. V lost 4 bases and J lost 3; bases outside the gene matches: 8. DNA for the CDR3: TGTGCCAGCAGTGCGGGGACTAGCGGGAGGGTGCGAGAAGAGACCCAGTACTTC. It is translated as CASSAGTSGRVREETQYF.

The gene calls are TRBV6-1 and TRBJ1-5; TRBD1 matches at 9 bases. This CDR3 spans 14 amino acids. Trimming removed 2 bases from V and 6 bases from J; junction bases left unmatched: 2. CDR1 is MNHNS, CDR2 SASEGT, per germline. The CDR3 coding sequence is TGTGCCAGCAGTGAAACAGGGGGCCCTCAGCCCCAGCATTTT. Translated, it gives CASSETGGPQPQHF.

V gene TRBV6-5 combines with J gene TRBJ2-1, with D possibly matching TRBD2 (5 bases). CDR1 and CDR2 from the germline V gene are MNHEY and SVGAGI. The V gene lost 6 bases and the J gene lost 0 bases, with 12 bases spanning the gap. The CDR3 contains 15 residues. The chain's CDR3 is CASSNAAGSYNEQFF. In DNA, the CDR3 is TGTGCCAGCAGCAACGCGGCGGGCTCCTACAATGAGCAGTTCTTC.

This sequence joins TRBV5-1 and TRBJ1-2, with D unclear. Germline loops: CDR1 SGHRS, CDR2 YFSETQ. The CDR3 is 13 residues long. V lost 3 bases and J lost 7, with 13 bases in between. The CDR3: CASSSIDRGGYTF. As DNA, the CDR3 is TGCGCCAGCAGCTCGATTGATCGGGGTGGCTACACCTTC.

The CDR3 coding sequence is TGTGCCAGCAAATTAGCGGGGGGGAACACCGGGGAGCTGTTTTTT. Translation gives CASKLAGGNTGELFF. V usage is TRBV5-6 and J usage is TRBJ2-2, with 10 nucleotides matching TRBD2. Per the germline V gene, CDR1 is SGHDT and CDR2 is YYEEEE. With 6 bases clipped from V and 1 base from J, the junction kept 3 bases outside the gene matches. The CDR3 loop spans 15 amino acids.

In DNA form, the CDR3 reads TGTGCCAGCAGCGCAATCCTCGGGACAGGGGGTAGGGATGAGCAGTTCTTC. Its translation is CASSAILGTGGRDEQFF. The J gene is TRBJ2-1, the V gene TRBV13; 11 bases are a match to TRBD1. The CDR3 totals 17 residues. Germline V gene sequence: CDR1 PRHDT, CDR2 FYEKMQ (reference sequence). Trimming took 5 bases from V and 8 from J; bases not matched to a gene: 14.

The rearrangement uses TRBV13 and TRBJ2-1; 8 bases match TRBD1. V dropped 4 bases and J dropped 2; count of bases not matched to a gene: 4. The V gene's germline CDR1 is PRHDT and CDR2 FYEKMQ (reference sequence). The CDR3 extends over 15 amino acids. The CDR3 DNA reads TGTGCCAGCAGCTCCGGGACAGGCCCCTACAATGAGCAGTTCTTC. As protein: CASSSGTGPYNEQFF. Variable domain in full (rest from reference TRBV13 and TRBJ2-1): AAGVIQSPRHLIKEKRETATLKCYPIPRHDTVYWYQQGPGQDPQFLISFYEKMQSDKGSIPDRFSAQQFSDYHSELNMSSLELGDSALYFCASSSGTGPYNEQFFGPGTRLTVL.

This chain joins TRBV18 and TRBJ2-7; D is undetermined. Germline assignment: CDR1 KGHSH and CDR2 LQKENI. The CDR3 consists of 14 residues. The V gene lost 0 bases and the J gene lost 3 bases, with 9 bases spanning the gap. The chain's CDR3 is CASSPPSQLYEQYF. CDR3 nucleotides: TGTGCCAGCTCACCACCGTCACAGCTCTACGAGCAGTACTTC.

The chain uses TRBV20-1 and TRBJ1-5; D unresolved. This CDR3 comprises 14 residues. Germline CDR1 DFQATT, CDR2 SNEGSKA (reference sequence). V lost 3 bases and J 11 bases, leaving 20 bases between the germline ends. The CDR3 DNA reads TGCAGTGCTAGTCCCGGGATAAACAATCGTGCCCAGCATTTT. This codes for CSASPGINNRAQHF.

V usage is TRBV19 and J usage is TRBJ1-6; tentative D call: TRBD1 (6 bases). The germline V and J ends were trimmed by 6 bases and 8 bases, with 17 bases remaining between them. In germline, CDR1 is LNHDA, CDR2 SQIVND (reference sequence). The CDR3 extends over 15 amino acids. CDR3: CASRLRDTVDSPLHF. The CDR3, as DNA: TGTGCCAGTAGGCTCCGGGACACGGTGGATTCACCCCTCCACTTT.

V usage is TRBV12-3 or TRBV12-4 and J usage is TRBJ1-4; D is ambiguous. The CDR3 is made up of 12 amino acids. The V and J ends lost 3 bases and 6 bases respectively, with 5 bases between them. The CDR3 DNA sequence: TGTGCCAGCAGTTTGACATATGAAAAACTGTTTTTT. It translates to CASSLTYEKLFF.